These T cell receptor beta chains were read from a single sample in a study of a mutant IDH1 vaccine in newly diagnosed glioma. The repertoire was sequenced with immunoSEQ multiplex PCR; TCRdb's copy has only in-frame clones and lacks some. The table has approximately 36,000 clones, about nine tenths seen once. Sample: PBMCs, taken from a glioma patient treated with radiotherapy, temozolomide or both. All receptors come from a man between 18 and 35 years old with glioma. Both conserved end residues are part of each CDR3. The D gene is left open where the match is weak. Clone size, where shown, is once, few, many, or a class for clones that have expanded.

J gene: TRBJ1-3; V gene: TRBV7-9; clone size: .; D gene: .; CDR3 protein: CASSPTVSGNTIYF; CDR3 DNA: TGTGCCAGCAGCCCCACAGTCTCTGGAAACACCATATATTTT
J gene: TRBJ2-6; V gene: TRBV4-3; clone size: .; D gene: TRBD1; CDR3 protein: CASSQGEQGISGANVLTF; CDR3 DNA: TGCGCCAGCAGCCAGGGGGAACAGGGGATCTCTGGGGCCAACGTCCTGACTTTC
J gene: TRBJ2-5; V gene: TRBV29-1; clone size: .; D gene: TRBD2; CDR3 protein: CSGIKGEGETQYF; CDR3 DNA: TGCAGCGGGATCAAAGGGGAGGGGGAGACCCAGTACTTC
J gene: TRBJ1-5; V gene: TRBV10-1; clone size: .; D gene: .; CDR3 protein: CPPRSWLNSNQPQHF; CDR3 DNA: TGCCCGCCCCGGTCCTGGTTAAATAGCAATCAGCCCCAGCATTTT
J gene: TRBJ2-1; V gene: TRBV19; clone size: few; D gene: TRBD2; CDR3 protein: CASSAHLAASSYNEQFF; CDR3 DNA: TGTGCCAGTAGTGCTCACCTAGCGGCGAGCTCCTACAATGAGCAGTTCTTC
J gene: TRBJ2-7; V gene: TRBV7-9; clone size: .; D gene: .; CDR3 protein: CASSPQTGAPGEQYF; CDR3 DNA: TGTGCCAGCAGCCCCCAGACGGGAGCCCCCGGGGAGCAGTACTTC
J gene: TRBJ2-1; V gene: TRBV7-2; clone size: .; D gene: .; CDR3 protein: CASIKSSYNEQFF; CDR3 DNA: TGTGCCAGTATAAAGAGCTCCTACAATGAGCAGTTCTTC
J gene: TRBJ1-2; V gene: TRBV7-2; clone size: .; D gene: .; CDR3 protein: CASSLAFAQGGGYTF; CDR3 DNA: TGTGCCAGCAGCTTAGCCTTCGCTCAGGGCGGCGGCTACACCTTC
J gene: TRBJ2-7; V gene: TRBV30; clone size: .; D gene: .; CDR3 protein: CAWSVRGRQYF; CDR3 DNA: TGTGCCTGGAGTGTACGGGGAAGGCAGTACTTC
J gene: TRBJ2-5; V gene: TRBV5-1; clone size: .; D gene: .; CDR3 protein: CASSSGSEWETQYF; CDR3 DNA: TGCGCCAGCAGCTCCGGGTCGGAGTGGGAGACCCAGTACTTC
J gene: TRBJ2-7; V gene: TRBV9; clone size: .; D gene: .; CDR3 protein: CASSVSPGTSYEQYF; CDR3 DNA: TGTGCCAGCAGCGTATCTCCCGGCACCTCCTACGAGCAGTACTTC
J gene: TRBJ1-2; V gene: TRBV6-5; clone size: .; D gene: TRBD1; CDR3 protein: CASSSRLGQGAGYTF; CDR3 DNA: TGTGCCAGCAGTAGCCGACTGGGACAGGGGGCGGGCTACACCTTC
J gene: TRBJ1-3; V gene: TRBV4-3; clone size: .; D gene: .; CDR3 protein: CASSQAQQGNTIYF; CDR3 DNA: TGCGCCAGCAGCCAGGCACAACAGGGAAACACCATATATTTT
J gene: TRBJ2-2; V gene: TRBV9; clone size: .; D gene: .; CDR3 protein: CASSVGSGGTNTGELFF; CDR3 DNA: TGTGCCAGCAGCGTAGGGTCAGGAGGGACAAACACCGGGGAGCTGTTTTTT
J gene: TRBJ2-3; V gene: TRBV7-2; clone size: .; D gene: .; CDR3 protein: CASSSSRDTQYF; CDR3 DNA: TGTGCCAGCTCCTCCTCCAGGGATACGCAGTATTTT
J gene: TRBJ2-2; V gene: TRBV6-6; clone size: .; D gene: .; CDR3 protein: CASTPPRPGELFF; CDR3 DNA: TGTGCCAGCACCCCTCCCCGACCCGGGGAGCTGTTTTTT
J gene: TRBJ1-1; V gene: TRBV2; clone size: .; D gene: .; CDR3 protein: CASTPGQLNTEAFF; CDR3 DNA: TGTGCCAGCACCCCTGGGCAGCTGAACACTGAAGCTTTCTTT
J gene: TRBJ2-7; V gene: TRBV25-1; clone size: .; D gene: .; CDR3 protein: CASSSGMNYEQYF; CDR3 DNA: TGTGCCAGCAGTTCCGGCATGAACTACGAGCAGTACTTC
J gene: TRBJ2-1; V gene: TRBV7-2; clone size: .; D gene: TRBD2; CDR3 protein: CASTLPPTGGEQFF; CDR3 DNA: TGTGCCAGCACCTTGCCCCCTACGGGAGGTGAGCAGTTCTTC
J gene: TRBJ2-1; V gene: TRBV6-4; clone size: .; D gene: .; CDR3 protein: CASSGTTYNEQFF; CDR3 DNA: TGTGCCAGCAGTGGGACTACCTACAATGAGCAGTTCTTC
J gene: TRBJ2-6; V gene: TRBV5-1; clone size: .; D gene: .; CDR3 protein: CASSPLGANVLTF; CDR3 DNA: TGCGCCAGCAGCCCCCTAGGGGCCAACGTCCTGACTTTC
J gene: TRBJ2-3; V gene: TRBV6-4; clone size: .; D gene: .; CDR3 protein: CASSEGAQDTQYF; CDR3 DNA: TGTGCCAGCAGTGAGGGGGCCCAAGATACGCAGTATTTT
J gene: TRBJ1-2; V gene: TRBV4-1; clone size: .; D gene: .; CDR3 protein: CASSEGQTYTF; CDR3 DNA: TGCGCCAGCAGCGAAGGACAGACCTACACCTTC
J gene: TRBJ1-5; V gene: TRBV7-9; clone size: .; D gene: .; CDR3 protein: CASSGIGGYQPQHF; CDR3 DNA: TGTGCCAGCAGCGGCATTGGGGGTTATCAGCCCCAGCATTTT
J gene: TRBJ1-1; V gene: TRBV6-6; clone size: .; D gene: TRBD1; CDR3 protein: CASRGQADEAFF; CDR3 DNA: TGTGCCAGCAGGGGACAGGCAGATGAAGCTTTCTTT
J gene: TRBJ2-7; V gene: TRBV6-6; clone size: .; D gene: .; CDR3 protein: CASRAPVIGIYEQYF; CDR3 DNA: TGTGCCAGCAGGGCCCCAGTCATCGGAATCTACGAGCAGTACTTC
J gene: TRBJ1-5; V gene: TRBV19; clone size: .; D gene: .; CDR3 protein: CASRYSNQPQHF; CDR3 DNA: TGTGCCAGTAGGTATAGCAATCAGCCCCAGCATTTT
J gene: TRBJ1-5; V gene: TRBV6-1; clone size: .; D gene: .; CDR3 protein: CASSTGSNQPQHF; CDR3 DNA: TGTGCCAGCAGTACAGGATCCAATCAGCCCCAGCATTTT
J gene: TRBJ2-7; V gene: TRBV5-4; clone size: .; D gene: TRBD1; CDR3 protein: CASSPGQGNREQYF; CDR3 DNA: TGTGCCAGCAGCCCCGGACAGGGTAATCGCGAGCAGTACTTC
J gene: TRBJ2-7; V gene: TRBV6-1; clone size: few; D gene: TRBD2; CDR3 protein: CASSEESSGSYEQYF; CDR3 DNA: TGTGCCAGCAGTGAAGAGAGTAGCGGGAGTTACGAGCAGTACTTC
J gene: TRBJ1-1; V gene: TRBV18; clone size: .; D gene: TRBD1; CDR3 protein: CASSQDRGQTEAFF; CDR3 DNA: TGTGCCAGCTCACAGGACAGGGGGCAGACTGAAGCTTTCTTT
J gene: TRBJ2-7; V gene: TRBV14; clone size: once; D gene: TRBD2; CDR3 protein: CASSQGSGSFYEQYF; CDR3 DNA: TGTGCCAGCAGCCAAGGTAGCGGGAGTTTCTACGAGCAGTACTTC
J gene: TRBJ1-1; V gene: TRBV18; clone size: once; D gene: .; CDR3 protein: CASSPQELWGRQTEAFF; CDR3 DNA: TGTGCCAGCTCACCACAGGAGTTGTGGGGGCGTCAAACTGAAGCTTTCTTT
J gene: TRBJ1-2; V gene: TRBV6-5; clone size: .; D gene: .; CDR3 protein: CASRGTGTDYHGYTF; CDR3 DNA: TGTGCCAGCAGGGGGACCGGGACGGACTATCATGGCTACACCTTC
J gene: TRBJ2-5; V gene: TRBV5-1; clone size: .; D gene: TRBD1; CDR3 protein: CASSSGTEETQYF; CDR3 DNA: TGCGCCAGCAGCTCCGGGACAGAAGAGACCCAGTACTTC
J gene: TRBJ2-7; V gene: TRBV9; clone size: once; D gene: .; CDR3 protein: CASSLGPSGEQYF; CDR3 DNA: TGTGCCAGCAGCCTTGGACCCTCAGGGGAGCAGTACTTC
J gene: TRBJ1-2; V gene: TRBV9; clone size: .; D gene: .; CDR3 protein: CASSVAAGRNYGYTF; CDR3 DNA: TGTGCCAGCAGCGTAGCGGCAGGGCGGAACTATGGCTACACCTTC
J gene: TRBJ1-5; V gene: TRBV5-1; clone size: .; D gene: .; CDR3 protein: CASSPGGPNQPQHF; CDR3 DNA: TGCGCCAGCAGCCCCGGGGGCCCCAATCAGCCCCAGCATTTT
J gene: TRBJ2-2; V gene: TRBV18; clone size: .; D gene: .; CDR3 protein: CASSRVTNTGELFF; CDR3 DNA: TGTGCCAGCTCACGGGTTACGAACACCGGGGAGCTGTTTTTT
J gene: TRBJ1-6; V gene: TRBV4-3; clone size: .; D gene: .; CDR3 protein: CASSQGDTYNSPLHF; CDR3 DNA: TGCGCCAGCAGCCAAGGGGATACTTATAATTCACCCCTCCACTTT
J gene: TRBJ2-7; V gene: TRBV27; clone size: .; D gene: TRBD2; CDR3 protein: CASSLSLTSGTTFSYEQYF; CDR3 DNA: TGTGCCAGCAGTTTATCGCTGACTAGCGGGACCACCTTCTCCTACGAGCAGTACTTC
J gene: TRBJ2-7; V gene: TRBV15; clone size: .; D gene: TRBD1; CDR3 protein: CATSLSLGQGPPEQYF; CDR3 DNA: TGTGCCACCAGCCTCTCGCTGGGACAGGGGCCTCCCGAGCAGTACTTC
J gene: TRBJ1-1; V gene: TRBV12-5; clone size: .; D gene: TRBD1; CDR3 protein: CASGLVQGAMDTEAFF; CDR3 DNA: TGTGCTAGTGGTTTGGTACAGGGGGCAATGGACACTGAAGCTTTCTTT
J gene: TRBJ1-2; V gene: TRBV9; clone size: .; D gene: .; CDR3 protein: CASSPSSGINYGYTF; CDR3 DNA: TGTGCCAGCAGCCCTTCATCAGGGATTAACTATGGCTACACCTTC